These 10 T cell receptor beta chains came from one sample sequenced in a study of OX40 agonist ivuxolimab in advanced cancers. Profiled with immunoSEQ multiplex PCR; TCRdb holds only in-frame clones, not every one. Of about 50,000 clones in the sample, over 75% are singletons; the top ten hold 0.64%. The sample consisted of CD4+ or CD8+ T cells sorted from blood, taken in a trial of the OX40 agonist ivuxolimab. The receptors shown here come from an adult with an advanced solid tumor such as melanoma, head and neck, liver or kidney cancer.

This clone has just a few counts. The chain has TRBV5-1 and TRBJ2-2; 7 positions match TRBD2. Germline V gene data show CDR1 as SGHRS and CDR2 as YFSETQ. Trimming took 4 bases from V and 2 from J; bases not matched to a gene: 5. This CDR3 region has 15 residues. CDR3 nucleotide sequence: TGCGCCAGCAGCATAGGACTAGTAAACACCGGGGAGCTGTTTTTT. Translating it yields CASSIGLVNTGELFF.

This clone was seen a few times. The J gene is TRBJ2-2, the V gene TRBV7-2; D is ambiguous. V was shortened by 0 bases and J by 4 bases, with 3 bases between the two germline ends. The CDR3 consists of 13 residues. The germline V gene encodes CDR1 SGHTA and CDR2 FQGNSA. The CDR3 is CASSLAGTGELFF. In DNA form, the CDR3 reads TGTGCCAGCAGCTTAGCTGGCACCGGGGAGCTGTTTTTT. Complete variable domain (other parts from reference TRBV7-2 and TRBJ2-2): GAGVSQSPSNKVTEKGKDVELRCDPISGHTALYWYRQSLGQGLEFLIYFQGNSAPDKSGLPSDRFSAERTGGSVSTLTIQRTQQEDSAVYLCASSLAGTGELFFGEGSRLTVL.

This chain uses TRBV14 with TRBJ2-5; a weak D match, TRBD1 (6 bases). The CDR3 length is 16 residues. Trimming removed 4 bases at V and 5 bases at J, with 20 bases between. CDR1 and CDR2 from the germline V gene are SGHDN and FVKESK. The DNA of the CDR3 is TGTGCCAGCAGCCCTCTCTCAGGGGCCGGCGGGGAGACCCAGTACTTC. Translated, it gives CASSPLSGAGGETQYF.

The CDR3: CASSSTGGVYGYTF. Here the CDR3 DNA reads TGTGCCAGCAGCAGCACGGGGGGTGTCTATGGCTACACCTTC. This rearrangement joins TRBV21-1 to TRBJ1-2. TRBV21-1 represents a pseudogene. This CDR3 contains 14 residues.

This rearrangement joins TRBV6-1 to TRBJ2-7, with 10 bases that match TRBD2. CDR1 is MNHNS and CDR2 is SASEGT in the germline V gene. Trimming removed 6 bases from V and 5 bases from J; junction bases left unmatched: 7. This CDR3 is 14 amino acids long. The CDR3 spells CASRLAGAWDEQYF. The CDR3 nucleotides are TGTGCCAGCAGGCTAGCGGGGGCCTGGGACGAGCAGTACTTC.

The gene calls are TRBV28 and TRBJ2-2; D ambiguous. Trimming pared 5 bases from V and 2 bases from J, leaving 3 bases between. This CDR3 spans 12 amino acids. From germline, CDR1 is MDHEN and CDR2 SYDVKM. The CDR3 is CASSANTGELFF. CDR3 DNA: TGTGCCAGCAGTGCCAACACCGGGGAGCTGTTTTTT.

This clone was counted a single time. This chain joins TRBV29-1 and TRBJ2-1; 9 nucleotides line up with TRBD2. This CDR3 has 13 amino acids. Germline CDR1 SQVTM, CDR2 ANQGSEA. V was clipped by 6 bases and J by 5 bases; unmatched bases: 5. CDR3 DNA sequence: TGCAGCGTGAGGTCTAGCGGGAACAATGAGCAGTTCTTC. As protein: CSVRSSGNNEQFF.

The gene calls are TRBV4-1 and TRBJ1-2, with 8 bases fitting TRBD1. Germline V CDR1 and CDR2: MGHRA, YSYEKL. CDR3 length equals 16 residues. The V and J ends lost 1 base and 3 bases, in that order; junction bases with no gene match: 7. CDR3: CASSQVPDRVDYGYTF. The CDR3 nucleotides read TGCGCCAGCAGCCAAGTCCCGGACAGGGTGGACTATGGCTACACCTTC.

A single count supports this clone. This sequence joins TRBV10-3 and TRBJ2-5; 13 bases are a match to TRBD2. CDR1 is ENHRY and CDR2 is SYGVKD in the germline V gene. V shed 4 bases and J 4 bases; nucleotides not matched to a gene: 0. This CDR3 spans 14 amino acids. The CDR3 loop reads CAISGTSGRETQYF. For the CDR3, the DNA is TGTGCCATCAGTGGGACTAGCGGGAGAGAGACCCAGTACTTC.

The rearrangement joins TRBV7-8 to TRBJ1-5; 8 nucleotides line up with TRBD1. The CDR3 runs 15 residues. From germline, CDR1 is SGHVS and CDR2 FQNEAQ. With V trimmed by 4 bases and J by 3 bases, 5 bases remained unmatched. CDR3: CASSSTGGNNQPQHF. The CDR3, as DNA: TGTGCCAGCAGCTCTACAGGGGGAAACAATCAGCCCCAGCATTTT.